A selection of T cell receptor beta chains follows, all from one sample in a study of blood T cell repertoires in COVID-19. The data were produced by immunoSEQ multiplex PCR, yet TCRdb's version contains in-frame clones alone and is incomplete. The profile shows approximately 170,000 clones, roughly 90% of them singletons. Sequencing used PBMCs or T cells enriched from blood (not recorded which). Receptor source: a young woman who had recovered from COVID-19. Both conserved end residues are part of each CDR3.

j_call v_call cdr3_aa
TRBJ2-1 TRBV10-3 CAISGGLAGGDNEQFF
TRBJ1-3 TRBV28 CASSPSPAAGNTIYF
TRBJ2-7 TRBV18 CASSPWAGVEQYF
TRBJ1-1 TRBV3-1/TRBV3-2 CASSQASGTGSTEAFF
TRBJ2-2 TRBV9 CASSAGVTNTGELFF
TRBJ2-3 TRBV5-6 CASSLGAGWVFTDTQYF
TRBJ1-3 TRBV4-3 CASSQGTGGSGNTIYF
TRBJ2-7 TRBV15 CATSSTNPGTGSSYEQYF
TRBJ2-2 TRBV6-5 CASTEAETGELFF
TRBJ2-7 TRBV4-2 CASSPRTSGIYEQYF
TRBJ1-3 TRBV5-4 CASSQTETGGNTIYF
TRBJ2-3 TRBV27 CASSLLGTGGADTQYF
TRBJ2-5 TRBV2 CASIPWEGRETQYF
TRBJ1-6 TRBV5-1 CASSLRGGNSPLHF
TRBJ2-3 TRBV5-1 CASSFRRWPTDTQYF
TRBJ2-5 TRBV27 CASSTGLAGGKETQYF
TRBJ2-3 TRBV5-4 CASRGTGVGTDTQYF
TRBJ2-5 TRBV28 CASSPRLAVEGETQYF
TRBJ2-4 TRBV3-1/TRBV3-2 CASSPPGLAGLQNIQYF
TRBJ1-3 TRBV19 CASSGSGRFSGNTIYF
TRBJ1-5 TRBV7-8 CASSSYRIPHNQPQHF
TRBJ2-7 TRBV5-1 CASTTGRGEQYF
TRBJ2-7 TRBV5-1 CASSLVLAGPLSYEQYF
TRBJ2-5 TRBV19 CASRRTGTGGETQYF
TRBJ2-1 TRBV6-4 CASSEAGEVSGEQFF
TRBJ2-1 TRBV18 CASSPTGGAELSYNEQFF
TRBJ1-1 TRBV10-3 CASNSNTEAFF
TRBJ2-1 TRBV28 CASSLNRLAAAHNEQFF
TRBJ2-7 TRBV7-8 CASSLEPGAEQYF